The source of this TCR beta chain is a study of T cell changes during pregnancy in multiple sclerosis. Using immunoSEQ multiplex PCR, the repertoire was profiled, and TCRdb retains in-frame clones only, with some absent. The table records 35,000 to 45,000 clones, about 90% of them present only once. Sample: CD4+ T cells from peripheral blood mononuclear cells, taken in the second trimester of pregnancy. The sequence derives from a female donor in good health, enrolled as a control in a pregnancy study.

CDR3 bases: TGTGCCAGTACAGCGGGGGGCTCGTATCAGCCCCAGCATTTT. It translates to CASTAGGSYQPQHF. The chain links TRBV18 to TRBJ1-5; the D gene is possibly TRBD1 (6 bases). V was pared by 9 bases and J by 5 bases, with 17 bases between. Germline CDR1 KGHSH, CDR2 LQKENI. The CDR3 consists of 14 residues.